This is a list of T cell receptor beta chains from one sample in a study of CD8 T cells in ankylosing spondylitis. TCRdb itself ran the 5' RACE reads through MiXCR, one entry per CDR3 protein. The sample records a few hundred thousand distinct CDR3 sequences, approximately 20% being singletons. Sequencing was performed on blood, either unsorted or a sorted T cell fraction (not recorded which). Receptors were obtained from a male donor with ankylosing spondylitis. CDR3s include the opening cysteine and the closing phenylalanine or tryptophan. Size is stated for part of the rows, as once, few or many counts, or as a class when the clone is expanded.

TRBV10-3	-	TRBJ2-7	CAISESLPGSSYEQYF
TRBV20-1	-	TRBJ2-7	CSARDLRSPTYEQYF
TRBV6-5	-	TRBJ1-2	CASSYSDNYYGYTF
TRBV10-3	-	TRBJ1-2	CAIGPPNLYGYTF
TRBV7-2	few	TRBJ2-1	CASSLAAGVTSGSYNEQFF
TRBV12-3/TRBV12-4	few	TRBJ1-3	CASSLGVAGNTIYF
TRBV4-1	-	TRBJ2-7	CASSQEGPGAGEQYF
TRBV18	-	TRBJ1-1	CASSPPDRNTEAFF
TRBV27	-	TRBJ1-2	CASRRTGLIYGYTF
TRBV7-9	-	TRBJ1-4	CASSSDSTATNEKLFF
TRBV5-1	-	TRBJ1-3	CASSLNGDSSGNTIYF
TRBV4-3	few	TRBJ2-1	CASSQDNGYNEQFF
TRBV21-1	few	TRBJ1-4	CATQRGLYEKLFF
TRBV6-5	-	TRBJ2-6	CASSFDSGGANVLTF
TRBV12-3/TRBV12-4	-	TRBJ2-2	CASTFPGEANGELFF
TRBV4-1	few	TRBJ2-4	CASSQDRGTAEF
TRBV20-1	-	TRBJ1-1	CSARGLGSNTEAFF
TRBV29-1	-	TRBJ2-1	CSLGQSSYNEQFF
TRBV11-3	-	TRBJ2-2	CASSLDPGWAGELFF
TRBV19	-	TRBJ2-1	CATTPSSYNEQFF
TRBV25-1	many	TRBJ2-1	CASSWGETSYNEQFF
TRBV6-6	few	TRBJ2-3	CASRTIAEDTQYF
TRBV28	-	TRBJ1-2	CASSLGAGEWNYGYTF
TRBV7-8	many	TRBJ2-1	CASSLGWGADYNEQFF
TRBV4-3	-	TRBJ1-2	CASSKTGFGYTF
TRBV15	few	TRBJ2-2	CATRTSDSGELFF
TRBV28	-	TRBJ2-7	CASSPGTSSWPSPYEQYF
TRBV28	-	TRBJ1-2	CASGSYRGNDGYTF
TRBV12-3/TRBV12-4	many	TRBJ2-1	CASTTDRDRYNEQFF
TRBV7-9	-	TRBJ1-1	CASSSTNWVLEAFF
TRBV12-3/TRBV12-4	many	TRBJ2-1	CASSLGPSSYNEQFF
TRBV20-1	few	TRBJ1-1	CSAPDRGQGNTEAFF
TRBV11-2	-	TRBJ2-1	CASSSLLATAPDEEQFF
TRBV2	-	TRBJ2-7	CASRGGMYEQYF
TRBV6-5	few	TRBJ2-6	CASSYDDSGANVLTF
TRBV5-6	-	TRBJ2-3	CASSLGGFLFPDTQYF
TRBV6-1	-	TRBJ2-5	CASSHDGLAGRPETQYF
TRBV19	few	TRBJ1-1	CASSNRVSSAEAFF
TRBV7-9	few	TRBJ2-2	CASSSRDGTGELFF
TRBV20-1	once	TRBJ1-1	CSAQDRGRSTMNTEAFF
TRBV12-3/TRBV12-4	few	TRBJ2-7	CASSYTFPYEQYF
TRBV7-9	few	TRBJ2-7	CASSKSSYEQYF
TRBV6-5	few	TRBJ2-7	CASSYSMGVANEQYF
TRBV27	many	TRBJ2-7	CASSLRDREYEQYF
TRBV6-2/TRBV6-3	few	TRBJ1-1	CASGPEMESDTEAFF
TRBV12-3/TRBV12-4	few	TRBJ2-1	CASSWPASGSNNEQFF
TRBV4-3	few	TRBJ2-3	CASSHRTGAGRDTQYF
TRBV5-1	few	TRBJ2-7	CASSLAGTNYYEQYF
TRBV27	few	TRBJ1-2	CASSFGAGLYGYTF
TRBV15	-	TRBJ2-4	CATSRDPLRLAKNIQYF
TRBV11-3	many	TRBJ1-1	CASSPRTGGTEAFF
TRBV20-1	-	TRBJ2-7	CSALTGEGYEQYF
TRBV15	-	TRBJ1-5	CATSSGGPYSNQPQHF
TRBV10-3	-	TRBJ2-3	CAISEPQGDTQYF